A single sample gave rise to the 20 T cell receptor beta chains below, sequenced in a study of T-cell reconstitution after alpha-beta-depleted transplantation in children (dated by TCRdb to 2015 to 2016). Library method: PCR. The instrument was an Illumina HiSeq 2500. To normalize quantification of the TCRbeta repertoire, the TCR libraries were built with molecular barcoding that relied on unique molecular identifiers. The raw public data were reprocessed by TCRdb itself: fastp quality trimming at Q25, MiXCR clonotype calling, in-frame beta chains only. Every distinct CDR3 protein forms one entry, paired with its most common genes and DNA. The sample table holds approximately 630,000 distinct CDR3 sequences, of which less than 15% were seen once. The ten biggest clones cover roughly 0.77% of the sample. This specimen's treatment or condition label, per the study, means: allogeneic hematopoietic cell transplantation with graft depleted of TCRalphabeta T cells and CD19 B cells.

The specimen comprised PBMCs, sampled before TCRalphabeta/CD19-depleted stem cell transplant. The receptors come from a girl aged 2 to 9 with congenital amegakaryocytic thrombocytopenia, due to receive a stem cell transplant.

J is TRBJ1-1 and V is TRBV7-9; D call uncertain. Looked up from germline, CDR1 is SEHNR and CDR2 is FQNEAQ (reference sequence). CDR3 length: 15 amino acids. V lost 1 base and J lost 6, with 15 bases in between. The CDR3 reads CASSLEETVRAEAFF. The CDR3 bases are TGTGCCAGCAGCTTAGAGGAGACCGTGAGGGCTGAAGCTTTCTTT.

This chain connects TRBV20-1 to TRBJ2-1; tentative D call: TRBD2 (5 bases). This CDR3 region has 15 residues. Germline V gene data show CDR1 as DFQATT and CDR2 as SNEGSKA (reference sequence). V lost 6 bases, J lost 6 bases, and 21 bases lay in between. For the CDR3, the DNA is TGCAGTGCGGTATCGAGCGGCTTGAACCCCAATGAGCAGTTCTTC. It yields the protein CSAVSSGLNPNEQFF.

On this clonotype itself: This may be a read error: a much more frequent sequence differs by one nucleotide. J is TRBJ1-2 and V is TRBV20-1; D uncertain. The CDR3 runs 13 residues. Per germline, CDR1 DFQATT and CDR2 SNEGSKA (reference sequence). The CDR3, as DNA: TGCAGTGCTACCACACCGGGGTCCTATGGCGACACCTTC. Residues: CSATTPGSYGDTF.

This clonotype has more than one count but fewer than ten. The V gene is TRBV5-1, the J gene TRBJ2-7; the D is unclear. With 4 bases removed from V and 2 bases from J, the gap between germline ends came to 16 bases. This CDR3 comprises 15 residues. From germline, CDR1 is SGHRS and CDR2 YFSETQ. The CDR3 reads CASSLTSGNTYEQYF. In DNA form, the CDR3 reads TGCGCCAGCAGCCTAACCTCCGGAAATACCTACGAGCAGTACTTC.

The genes are TRBV10-3 and TRBJ2-4, with D maybe TRBD2 (5 bases). V was cut by 2 bases and J by 3 bases, with 8 bases left in between. CDR1 is ENHRY, CDR2 SYGVKD, per germline. This CDR3 has 14 residues. CDR3 amino acids: CAISENGGKNIQYF. As DNA, the CDR3 is TGTGCCATCAGTGAGAACGGAGGCAAAAACATTCAGTACTTC.

In this sample, this clonotype turned up many times. V is TRBV3-1 and J is TRBJ2-7; D gene ambiguous. The germline V gene has CDR1 LGHDT and CDR2 YNNKEL (reference sequence). The V and J ends lost 4 bases and 5 bases respectively, with 9 bases between them. This CDR3 has 12 residues. The CDR3 protein is CASSPQTDEQYF. The CDR3 DNA reads as TGTGCCAGCAGCCCCCAAACCGACGAGCAGTACTTC.

This clonotype was counted only a few times. This chain links TRBV29-1 with TRBJ2-1, with 10 bases lining up with TRBD2. Unmatched junction bases numbered 10, after V lost 6 bases and J lost 2 bases. The CDR3 is made up of 16 amino acids. Looked up from germline, CDR1 is SQVTM and CDR2 is ANQGSEA. The CDR3 spells CSVAPTSGTTYNEQFF. The CDR3 coding sequence is TGCAGCGTCGCCCCTACTAGCGGGACAACCTACAATGAGCAGTTCTTC.

Concerning this clonotype: A read error is possible here, since a much larger clone lies one base away. The J gene is TRBJ2-7, the V gene TRBV29-1; the D gene is possibly TRBD2 (6 bases). The CDR3 has 14 amino acids. V lost 6 bases and J 0 bases, leaving 15 bases between the germline ends. Per germline, CDR1 SQVTM and CDR2 ANQGSEA. The CDR3 region is CSVLRGISSYEQYF. CDR3 DNA sequence: TGCAGCGTCCTCCGCGGGATAAGCTCCTACGAGCAGTACTTC.

This clonotype appeared many times. The chain uses TRBV9 and TRBJ2-1; D ambiguous. CDR1 SGDLS and CDR2 YYNGEE come from the germline V gene. The CDR3 has 15 residues. V was clipped by 0 bases and J by 0 bases, with 7 bases between them. CDR3 DNA: TGTGCCAGCAGCGTAGAGTTGAGCTCCTACAATGAGCAGTTCTTC. Translated, it gives CASSVELSSYNEQFF.

This clonotype was observed many times. V gene TRBV28 combines with J gene TRBJ1-5, with D hard to call. Per germline, CDR1 MDHEN and CDR2 SYDVKM. V shed 5 bases and J shed 4 bases, with 18 bases lying between them. The CDR3 length is 16 residues. The chain's CDR3 is CASSLDPRAQNQPQHF. The CDR3 DNA reads TGTGCCAGCAGTCTCGACCCCCGGGCCCAAAATCAGCCCCAGCATTTT.

The chain recombines TRBV10-3 with TRBJ1-2; unclear D gene. Germline V gene sequence: CDR1 ENHRY, CDR2 SYGVKD. The CDR3 consists of 16 residues. V shed 3 bases and J shed 3 bases, with 17 bases lying between them. The CDR3 reads CAISDISRPVDYGYTF. The CDR3 DNA follows: TGTGCCATCAGTGATATCTCACGGCCGGTGGACTATGGCTACACCTTC.

In its sample, this clonotype was seen a few times. The chain couples TRBV18 to TRBJ1-3; the D gene is possibly TRBD1 (5 bases). Germline CDR1 is KGHSH and CDR2 is LQKENI. The CDR3 is 13 residues long. V was shortened by 6 bases and J by 8 bases, with 14 bases between the two germline ends. The CDR3 protein is CASSLTRGDTIYF. The CDR3 DNA reads as TGTGCCAGCTCCCTAACGAGGGGAGACACCATATATTTT.

This clonotype was counted between two and nine times. This sequence joins TRBV10-3 and TRBJ2-1, with TRBD1 matching 9 bases. J lost 9 bases, V lost 0 bases, and 12 bases had no gene match. Germline assignment: CDR1 ENHRY and CDR2 SYGVKD. CDR3 length: 17 residues. The CDR3 coding sequence is TGTGCCATCAGTGAGTCGGGAGGACAGGGGTCGTGGGGTGAGCAGTTCTTC. Translation: CAISESGGQGSWGEQFF.

This clonotype has a count of ten or more. V usage is TRBV20-1 and J usage is TRBJ1-5; D possibly corresponds to TRBD1 (6 bases). Trimming stripped 2 bases from V and 0 bases from J, with 20 bases between. CDR3 length equals 18 residues. Per the germline V gene, CDR1 is DFQATT and CDR2 is SNEGSKA (reference sequence). Here the CDR3 DNA reads TGCAGTGCTAGACCATGGGGCGGGGGCGCGGCTAGCAATCAGCCCCAGCATTTT. Translating gives CSARPWGGGAASNQPQHF.

Ten or more counts support this clonotype. The J gene is TRBJ2-7, the V gene TRBV21-1; TRBD2, the table's D call, lacks a check against the DNA. TRBV21-1 is a recognized pseudogene. The CDR3 is 19 amino acids. CDR3 sequence reads: CASSTSITLLATHPYEQYF. The DNA of the CDR3 is TGTGCCAGCAGCACATCAATTACCCTACTAGCCACACACCCGTACGAGCAGTACTTC.

This clonotype was recorded a few times. The chain joins TRBV7-9 to TRBJ2-5, with D unclear. V was trimmed by 5 bases and J by 4 bases, leaving 17 bases between them. Germline assignment: CDR1 SEHNR and CDR2 FQNEAQ (reference sequence). The CDR3 sequence is 15 residues long. CDR3 in amino acids: CASSGRSRDVETQYF. Written as DNA, the CDR3 is TGTGCCAGCAGCGGCCGGTCAAGAGACGTAGAGACCCAGTACTTC.

This clonotype was counted between two and nine times. This chain links TRBV12-3 or TRBV12-4 with TRBJ2-1; D might be TRBD1 or TRBD2, each matching 5 bases. The V and J ends lost 6 bases and 7 bases respectively, with 13 bases between them. CDR3 length: 13 residues. In nucleotides, the CDR3 is TGTGCCAGCAGCGTTGGGGGTTGGAATGAGCAGTTCTTC. This codes for CASSVGGWNEQFF.

J is TRBJ2-7 and V is TRBV2; D could derive from TRBD1 or TRBD2 (6 bases each). V was trimmed by 1 base and J by 7 bases, leaving 14 bases between them. The CDR3 has 14 amino acids. Germline assignment: CDR1 SNHLY and CDR2 FYNNEI. The CDR3 sequence: CASSEVAGRGEQYF. CDR3 DNA: TGTGCCAGCAGTGAAGTGGCGGGAAGGGGGGAGCAGTACTTC.

This chain joins TRBV12-3 or TRBV12-4 and TRBJ2-5, with D uncertain. Trimming removed 6 bases at V and 0 bases at J, with 14 bases between. The CDR3 spans 15 residues. The CDR3 region is CASSPTLGYQETQYF. As DNA, the CDR3 is TGTGCCAGCAGCCCTACCCTCGGGTACCAAGAGACCCAGTACTTC.

This clonotype was observed at least ten times. The chain employs TRBV20-1 and TRBJ2-5; 11 bases map to TRBD2. Unmatched junction bases numbered 4, after V lost 5 bases and J lost 5 bases. The germline V gene has CDR1 DFQATT and CDR2 SNEGSKA (reference sequence). The CDR3 is made up of 13 amino acids. The CDR3 nucleotides read TGCAGTGCTCCTAGCGGGAGGCAGGAGACCCAGTACTTC. Its protein product is CSAPSGRQETQYF.